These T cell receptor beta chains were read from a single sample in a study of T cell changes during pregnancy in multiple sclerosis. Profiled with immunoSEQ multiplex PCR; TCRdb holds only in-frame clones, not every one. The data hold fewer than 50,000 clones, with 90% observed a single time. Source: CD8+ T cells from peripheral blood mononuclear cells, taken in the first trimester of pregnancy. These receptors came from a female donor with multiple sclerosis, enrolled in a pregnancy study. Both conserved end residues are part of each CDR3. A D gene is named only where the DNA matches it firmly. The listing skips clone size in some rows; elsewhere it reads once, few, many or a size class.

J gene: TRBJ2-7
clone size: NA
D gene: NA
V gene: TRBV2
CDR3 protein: CASRGQGYTYEQYF
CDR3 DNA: TGTGCCAGCAGGGGGCAGGGATATACCTACGAGCAGTACTTC

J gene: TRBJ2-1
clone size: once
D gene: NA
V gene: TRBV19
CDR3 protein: CASSIGGLANNEQFF
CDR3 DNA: TGTGCCAGTAGTATAGGCGGCCTAGCGAACAATGAGCAGTTCTTC

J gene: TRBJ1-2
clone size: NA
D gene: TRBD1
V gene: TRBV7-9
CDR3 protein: CASSLTGQGAILGGYTF
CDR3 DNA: TGTGCCAGCAGCTTAACGGGACAGGGGGCAATTTTGGGTGGCTACACCTTC

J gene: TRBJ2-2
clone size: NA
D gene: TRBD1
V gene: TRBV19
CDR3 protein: CASRQGGNTGELFF
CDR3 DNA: TGTGCCAGTCGACAGGGCGGAAACACCGGGGAGCTGTTTTTT

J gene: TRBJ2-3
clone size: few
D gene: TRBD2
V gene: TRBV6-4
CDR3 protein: CASSDRSGGDTDTQYF
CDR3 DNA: TGTGCCAGCAGTGACCGTAGCGGGGGGGATACAGATACGCAGTATTTT

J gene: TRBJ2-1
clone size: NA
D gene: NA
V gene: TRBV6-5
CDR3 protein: CASSYNERATNEQFF
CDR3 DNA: TGTGCCAGCAGTTACAACGAGCGGGCGACGAATGAGCAGTTCTTC

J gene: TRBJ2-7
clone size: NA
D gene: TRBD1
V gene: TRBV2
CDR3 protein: CASTPLRTGNHEQYF
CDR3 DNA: TGTGCCAGCACACCCCTCCGGACAGGGAACCACGAGCAGTACTTC

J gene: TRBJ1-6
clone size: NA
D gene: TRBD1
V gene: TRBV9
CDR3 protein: CASSTGGAGSPLHF
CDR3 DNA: TGTGCCAGCTCAACAGGGGGTGCCGGCTCACCCCTCCACTTT

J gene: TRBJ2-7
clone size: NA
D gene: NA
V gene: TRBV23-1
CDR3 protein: CASTSGETTYEQYF
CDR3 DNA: TGCGCCAGCACATCCGGGGAAACAACCTACGAGCAGTACTTC

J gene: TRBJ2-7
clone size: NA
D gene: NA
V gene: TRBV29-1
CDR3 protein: CSVGDTGSYEQYF
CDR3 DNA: TGCAGCGTTGGGGACACCGGATCCTACGAGCAGTACTTC

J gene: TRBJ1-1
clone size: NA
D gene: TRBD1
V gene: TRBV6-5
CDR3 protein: CASSYGPRGQAFF
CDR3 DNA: TGTGCCAGCAGTTACGGACCCAGGGGGCAGGCTTTCTTT

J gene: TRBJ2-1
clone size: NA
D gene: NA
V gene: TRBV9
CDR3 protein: CASSAVGGGAYNEQFF
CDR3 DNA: TGTGCCAGCAGCGCGGTGGGAGGGGGGGCCTACAATGAGCAGTTCTTC

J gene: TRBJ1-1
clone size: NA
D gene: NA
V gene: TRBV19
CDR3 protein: CASSMRAVNTEAFF
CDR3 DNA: TGTGCCAGTAGTATGAGGGCCGTGAACACTGAAGCTTTCTTT

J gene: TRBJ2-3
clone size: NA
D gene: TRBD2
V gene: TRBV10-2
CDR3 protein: CASSELAGALDTQYF
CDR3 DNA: TGCGCCAGCAGTGAACTAGCGGGAGCCTTGGATACGCAGTATTTT

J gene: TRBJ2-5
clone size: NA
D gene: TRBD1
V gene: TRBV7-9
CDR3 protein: CASSPRQGAALLTQYF
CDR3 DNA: TGTGCCAGCAGCCCTCGACAGGGGGCGGCTCTTTTGACCCAGTACTTC

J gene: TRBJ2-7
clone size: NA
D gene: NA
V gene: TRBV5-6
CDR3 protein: CASSFSGEQYF
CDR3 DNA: TGTGCCAGCAGCTTTAGTGGCGAGCAGTACTTC

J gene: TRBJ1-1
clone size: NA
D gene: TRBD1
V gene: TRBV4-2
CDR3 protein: CASSPRTGNTEAFF
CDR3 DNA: TGTGCCAGCAGCCCTCGGACAGGGAACACTGAAGCTTTCTTT

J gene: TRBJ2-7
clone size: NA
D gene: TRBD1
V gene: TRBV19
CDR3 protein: CASSIRDRGLYEQYF
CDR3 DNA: TGTGCCAGTAGTATAAGGGACAGGGGGCTCTACGAGCAGTACTTC

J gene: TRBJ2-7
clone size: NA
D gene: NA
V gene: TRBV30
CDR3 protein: CAWSVLLEQYF
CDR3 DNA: TGTGCCTGGAGTGTATTACTGGAGCAGTACTTC

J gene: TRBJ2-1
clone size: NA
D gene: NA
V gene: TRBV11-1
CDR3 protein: CASSPGGWGGYNEQFF
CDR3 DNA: TGTGCCAGCAGCCCAGGAGGGTGGGGCGGTTACAATGAGCAGTTCTTC

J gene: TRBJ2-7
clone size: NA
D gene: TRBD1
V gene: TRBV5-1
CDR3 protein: CASSWTGGDYEQYF
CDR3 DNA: TGCGCCAGCAGCTGGACAGGGGGGGATTACGAGCAGTACTTC

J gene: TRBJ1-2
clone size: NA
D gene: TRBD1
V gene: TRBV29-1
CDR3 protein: CSVLLGDRLYGYTF
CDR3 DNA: TGCAGCGTTCTTTTAGGGGACAGGCTCTATGGCTACACCTTC

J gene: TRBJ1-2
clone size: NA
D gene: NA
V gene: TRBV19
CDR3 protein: CASSAEVSGYTF
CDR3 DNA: TGTGCCAGTAGTGCGGAGGTGAGCGGCTACACCTTC

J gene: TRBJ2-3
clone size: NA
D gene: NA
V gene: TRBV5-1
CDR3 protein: CASSAEQGWSTDTQYF
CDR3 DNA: TGCGCCAGCAGCGCAGAACAGGGTTGGAGCACAGATACGCAGTATTTT

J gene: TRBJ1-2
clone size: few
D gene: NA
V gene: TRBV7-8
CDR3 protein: CASSLATGSNYGYTF
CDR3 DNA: TGTGCCAGCAGCTTAGCAACAGGGAGCAACTATGGCTACACCTTC

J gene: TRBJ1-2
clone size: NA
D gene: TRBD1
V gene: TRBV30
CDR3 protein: CAWTGGRPGYTF
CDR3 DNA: TGTGCCTGGACAGGGGGTCGCCCTGGCTACACCTTC

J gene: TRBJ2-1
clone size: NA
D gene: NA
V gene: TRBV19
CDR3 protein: CASTPPPTGSSYNEQFF
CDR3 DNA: TGTGCCAGTACCCCACCCCCCACAGGGAGCTCCTACAATGAGCAGTTCTTC

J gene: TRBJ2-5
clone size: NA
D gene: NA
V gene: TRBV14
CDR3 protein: CASSQAGELARRETQYF
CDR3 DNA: TGTGCCAGCAGCCAGGCAGGGGAGCTAGCTCGTAGAGAGACCCAGTACTTC

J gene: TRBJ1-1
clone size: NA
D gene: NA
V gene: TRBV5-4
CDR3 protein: CASSSQGANTEAFF
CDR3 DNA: TGTGCCAGCAGCTCACAGGGAGCGAACACTGAAGCTTTCTTT

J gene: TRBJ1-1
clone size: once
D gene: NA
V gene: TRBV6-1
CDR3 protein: CASSEPLRDTEAFF
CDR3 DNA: TGTGCCAGCAGTGAGCCCCTCCGGGACACTGAAGCTTTCTTT